This entry features one T cell receptor beta chain sequence. V was clipped by 7 bases and J by 1 base; unmatched bases: 8. The CDR3 runs to 16 residues. The germline V gene encodes CDR1 LNHDA and CDR2 SQIVND (reference sequence). The sample belongs to a study of shared clonotypes between healthy human individuals. The donors, healthy adults who were HIV-negative, had experienced no recent acute infections or vaccinations. Adult Caucasians living in Nashville, Tennessee made up all of the donors. CD45RA+ naive and CD45RA-negative memory subsets were separated from CD4+ cells. Per the original data handling: Junction-only sequences without quality scores were provided by ImmunoSEQ, so filtering was different. The protocol was immunoSEQ multiplex PCR, while the TCRdb copy is restricted to in-frame clones and leaves out a portion. The D gene and trimming were derived from the DNA, and the V and J assignments and clone size from that table. Altogether about 610,000 clones are present, roughly 97% being singletons, with the ten largest covering 0.057%.

The chain has TRBV19 and TRBJ2-2, with 8 bases lining up with TRBD2. Sequencing input: naive CD4+ T cells sorted from blood. Subset noted: CD45RA+ positively selected. The sequence was obtained from a woman in her thirties in good health. The DNA for the CDR3 is TGTGCCAGTAAAAGTAGCGGGAAAAGGAACACCGGGGAGCTGTTTTTT. Protein: CASKSSGKRNTGELFF.